The 29 T cell receptor beta chains given below trace back to one sample, sequenced in a study of Tregs in tolerant kidney transplant recipients. Mixed chimerism was transient after nonmyeloablative marrow transplants from related graft donors. Libraries were prepared by immunoSEQ multiplex PCR; TCRdb keeps only in-frame clonotypes and omits some of them. The sample shows about 100,000 clones, more than 85% of them seen only once. The sample was CD4+ T cells from blood (PBMCs), taken 12 months after the transplant. The receptors derive from a human patient who received a combined kidney and bone marrow transplant. Some T cells may originate from the graft donor.

This clone was observed a handful of times. V and J are TRBV19 and TRBJ2-1; 7 nucleotides agree with TRBD2. Germline V CDR1 and CDR2: LNHDA, SQIVND (reference sequence). The junction had 14 bases not matched to a gene; V was cut back by 6 bases and J by 15 bases. The CDR3 runs 13 residues. In nucleotides, the CDR3 is TGTGCCAGTAGCGGGAAAACTAGCGTACTCACGTTCTTC. Translation gives CASSGKTSVLTFF.

The chain uses TRBV5-1 and TRBJ2-1; 13 nucleotides agree with TRBD2. V lost 4 bases to trimming and J lost 2 bases; unmatched junction nucleotides: 0. Germline assignment: CDR1 SGHRS and CDR2 YFSETQ. The CDR3 runs 15 residues. CDR3 sequence: CASSGTSGAYNEQFF. The CDR3, as DNA: TGCGCCAGCAGCGGGACTAGCGGGGCCTACAATGAGCAGTTCTTC.

The genes are TRBV5-1 and TRBJ2-3, with 10 bases lining up with TRBD2. Per the germline V gene, CDR1 is SGHRS and CDR2 is YFSETQ. The trim removed 0 bases at V and 11 bases at J, leaving 9 bases unmatched. The CDR3 runs to 15 residues. The CDR3 loop reads CASSLDHLAGEQQYF. CDR3 nucleotide sequence: TGCGCCAGCAGCTTGGATCACCTAGCGGGGGAGCAGCAGTATTTT.

The V and J genes are TRBV29-1 and TRBJ1-1, with 9 nucleotides matching TRBD1. Germline V gene sequence: CDR1 SQVTM, CDR2 ANQGSEA. CDR3 length: 14 residues. The J segment lost 4 bases and the V segment lost 3 bases, leaving 6 bases of the junction unmatched. The CDR3 is CSVEGGQGFTEAFF. In DNA, the CDR3 is TGCAGCGTTGAGGGGGGACAGGGATTCACTGAAGCTTTCTTT.

This chain connects TRBV10-3 to TRBJ1-2; D is uncertain. The V gene's germline CDR1 is ENHRY and CDR2 SYGVKD. The V gene lost 6 bases and the J gene lost 4 bases, with 15 bases spanning the gap. This CDR3 contains 14 residues. The CDR3 coding sequence is TGTGCCATCAGCTACTCCACTTACAGCTATGGCTACACCTTC. This sequence encodes CAISYSTYSYGYTF.

The rearrangement uses TRBV6-4 and TRBJ1-1; no definite D call. The length of the CDR3 is 13 residues. CDR1 is MRHNA, CDR2 SNTAGT, per germline. V was cut by 5 bases and J by 5 bases, with 12 bases left in between. The CDR3: CASSFNGGTEAFF. CDR3 DNA sequence: TGTGCCAGCAGTTTCAACGGAGGGACTGAAGCTTTCTTT.

The chain joins TRBV7-3 to TRBJ2-1, with 12 bases aligning to TRBD2. Germline CDR1 and CDR2: SGHTA and FQGTGA. The CDR3 is 16 amino acids. V gave up 0 bases and J gave up 9 bases; unmatched junction bases: 6. The CDR3 region has the DNA TGTGCCAGCAGCTTAACGCTAGCGGGGGGGCCGCCTGAGCAGTTCTTC. Translation: CASSLTLAGGPPEQFF.

The gene calls are TRBV27 and TRBJ2-1, with a weak D call TRBD2 (6 bases). CDR1 MNHEY and CDR2 SMNVEV come from the germline V gene (reference sequence). V was shortened by 6 bases and J by 2 bases, with 8 bases between the two germline ends. The CDR3 runs 13 residues. The CDR3 sequence is CASRRGTYNEQFF. The CDR3 nucleotides are TGTGCCAGCAGACGGGGGACCTACAATGAGCAGTTCTTC.

The chain couples TRBV7-9 to TRBJ1-3; D is uncertain. The V end lost 1 base, the J end lost 0 bases, and 13 bases lay between the germline ends. CDR1 and CDR2 (germline): SEHNR, FQNEAQ (reference sequence). The CDR3 consists of 17 residues. The chain's CDR3 is CASSLVGGGSSGNTIYF. The CDR3, as DNA: TGTGCCAGCAGCTTAGTGGGAGGCGGGAGCTCTGGAAACACCATATATTTT.

This clone has just one count. The rearrangement joins TRBV1 to TRBJ2-7; TRBD2, the D gene given by the table, was not confirmed from the DNA. TRBV1 is designated a pseudogene. The CDR3 runs to 23 residues. CDR3 amino acids: CTSSQTYTLPRPSGGAQSYEQYF. Here the CDR3 DNA reads TGCACCAGCAGCCAAACCTACACCCTTCCCCGGCCTAGCGGGGGGGCCCAGTCCTACGAGCAGTACTTC.

The DNA of the CDR3 is TGTGCCAGTAGTGGGGGACTAGCGGGGGTTCCTAGCACAGATACGCAGTATTTT. It encodes CASSGGLAGVPSTDTQYF. V usage is TRBV19 and J usage is TRBJ2-3; 14 positions agree with TRBD2. CDR1 and CDR2 (germline): LNHDA, SQIVND (reference sequence). J was trimmed by 0 bases and V by 5 bases; bases with no gene match: 7. CDR3 length: 18 amino acids.

This chain connects TRBV2 to TRBJ2-2; TRBD2 is a possible D gene (6 bases). The CDR3 covers 15 residues. Deletions cut 4 bases from V and 6 bases from J, with 15 bases between. CDR1 is SNHLY, CDR2 FYNNEI, per germline. The CDR3 sequence: CASSVGRSPPGELFF. The CDR3 bases are TGTGCCAGCAGTGTGGGGAGGAGTCCTCCCGGGGAGCTGTTTTTT.

The sample holds one count of this clone. The chain has TRBV2 and TRBJ1-2; tentative D call: TRBD1 (5 bases). V gave up 4 bases and J gave up 4 bases, with 16 bases separating them. The CDR3 has 15 residues. CDR1 SNHLY and CDR2 FYNNEI come from the germline V gene. The DNA for the CDR3 is TGTGCCAGCAGTGGTATGGGGCGGGGGATCTATGGCTACACCTTC. Amino acids: CASSGMGRGIYGYTF.

The genes are TRBV5-1 and TRBJ2-5; possibly TRBD2 for D (5 bases). Trimming removed 4 bases from V and 4 bases from J, with 11 bases in between. The germline V gene has CDR1 SGHRS and CDR2 YFSETQ. The CDR3 contains 13 residues. DNA of the CDR3: TGCGCCAGCAGCGGTGGGAGCGGAGAGACCCAGTACTTC. It codes for CASSGGSGETQYF.

The J gene is TRBJ1-2, the V gene TRBV19; D perhaps matches TRBD1 (6 bases). Trimming took off 6 bases at V and 6 bases at J, with 17 bases between the two ends. CDR1 is LNHDA, CDR2 SQIVND, per germline (reference sequence). The CDR3 sequence is 14 residues long. This CDR3 reads CASRAPNTGNGYTF. In nucleotides, the CDR3 is TGTGCCAGTAGAGCCCCGAATACAGGGAATGGCTACACCTTC.

The chain is built from TRBV2 and TRBJ2-7, with D possibly being TRBD2 (5 bases). This CDR3 region has 14 residues. Germline V gene lookup returns CDR1 SNHLY and CDR2 FYNNEI. V was trimmed by 6 bases and J by 6 bases, leaving 18 bases between them. CDR3 coding DNA: TGTGCCAGCAGATATGAAGCGGCGGCTGGCGAGCAGTACTTC. This gives the protein CASRYEAAAGEQYF.

The rearrangement joins TRBV7-2 to TRBJ2-2; D not resolved. The CDR3 length is 15 residues. From germline, CDR1 is SGHTA and CDR2 FQGNSA. V was pared by 4 bases and J by 4 bases, with 13 bases between. The CDR3 DNA follows: TGTGCCAGCAGCTCCTCATACTTATCCACCGGGGAGCTGTTTTTT. Its translation: CASSSSYLSTGELFF.

The chain joins TRBV29-1 to TRBJ2-3; 8 positions agree with TRBD2. Germline CDR1 SQVTM, CDR2 ANQGSEA. V trimming: 5 bases; J trimming: 2 bases; junction bases outside the gene matches: 3. The CDR3 totals 13 residues. CDR3 nucleotides: TGCAGCGTTATTAGCGGGACCACAGATACGCAGTATTTT. Protein: CSVISGTTDTQYF.

This chain links TRBV29-1 with TRBJ2-4; 7 bases match TRBD1. The CDR3 totals 12 residues. CDR1 is SQVTM, CDR2 ANQGSEA, per germline. V shed 6 bases, J shed 5 bases, and the junction held 4 bases outside the gene matches. CDR3 DNA sequence: TGCAGCGTAAAGGGGGCCGAAAACATTCAGTACTTC. This translates into CSVKGAENIQYF.

The chain recombines TRBV5-1 with TRBJ2-5; 9 bases are shared with TRBD2. The CDR3 sequence is 15 residues long. Germline CDR1 is SGHRS and CDR2 is YFSETQ. J gave up 3 bases and V 0 bases, and 3 bases lay outside the gene matches. The CDR3 reads CASSLATSGKETQYF. The CDR3 DNA follows: TGCGCCAGCAGCTTGGCGACTAGCGGAAAAGAGACCCAGTACTTC.

Only one count was recorded for this clone. The gene calls are TRBV4-1 and TRBJ2-2; no definite D call. The CDR3 is 16 amino acids. CDR1 and CDR2 from the germline V gene are MGHRA and YSYEKL. The germline V and J ends were trimmed by 1 base and 0 bases, with 9 bases remaining between them. The CDR3 loop is CASSQAKRANTGELFF. CDR3 DNA: TGCGCCAGCAGCCAAGCTAAACGGGCGAACACCGGGGAGCTGTTTTTT.

This chain joins TRBV15 and TRBJ2-5; tentatively, D is TRBD1 (5 bases). There are 14 residues in the CDR3. Germline assignment: CDR1 LNHNV and CDR2 YYDKDF (reference sequence). Trimming stripped 1 base from V and 1 base from J, with 7 bases between. The CDR3, as DNA: TGTGCCACCAGCAGAGGCGACAGCCAAGAGACCCAGTACTTC. Translating gives CATSRGDSQETQYF.

There are a few counts of this clone. This chain uses TRBV28 with TRBJ1-5, with TRBD1 identical over 7 bases. Trimming at V came to 5 bases and at J to 4 bases, leaving 5 bases not matched to a gene. In germline, CDR1 is MDHEN, CDR2 SYDVKM. This CDR3 has 14 residues. The CDR3 coding sequence is TGTGCCAGCAGTGGCAACAGGGGTAATCAGCCCCAGCATTTT. Translated, it gives CASSGNRGNQPQHF.

The chain links TRBV5-1 to TRBJ1-5, with D perhaps TRBD1 (6 bases). V was trimmed by 1 base and J by 14 bases, leaving 10 bases between them. The CDR3 has 11 residues. The V gene's germline CDR1 is SGHRS and CDR2 YFSETQ. CDR3 DNA: TGCGCCAGCAGCTTGAGGGGGACTAAGCATTTT. Its translation is CASSLRGTKHF.

V is TRBV27 and J is TRBJ2-7, with TRBD1 matching over 8 bases. There are 13 residues in the CDR3. Per the germline V gene, CDR1 is MNHEY and CDR2 is SMNVEV (reference sequence). The J segment lost 9 bases and the V segment lost 6 bases, leaving 10 bases of the junction unmatched. The CDR3 is CASRRGQGEVQYF. In nucleotides, the CDR3 is TGTGCCAGCAGACGTGGACAGGGAGAGGTGCAGTACTTC.

The rearrangement uses TRBV19 and TRBJ1-3; no reliable D call. CDR3 size: 15 residues. The germline gives CDR1 LNHDA, CDR2 SQIVND (reference sequence). The V end was cut by 0 bases, the J end by 1 base, with 7 bases between. CDR3 sequence (DNA): TGTGCCAGTAGTATAGATCGGGATTCTGGAAACACCATATATTTT. Translating it yields CASSIDRDSGNTIYF.

The chain couples TRBV7-2 to TRBJ2-1; D gene unclear. CDR1 SGHTA and CDR2 FQGNSA come from the germline V gene. Trimming shortened V by 5 bases and J by 0 bases, and 11 bases separated the two germline ends. This CDR3 spans 15 amino acids. CDR3: CASSRLTRSYNEQFF. The CDR3 DNA is TGTGCCAGCAGCCGACTCACCCGCTCCTACAATGAGCAGTTCTTC.

The chain is built from TRBV9 and TRBJ1-2; D is unresolved. The CDR3 is made up of 14 amino acids. Trimming removed 0 bases from V and 2 bases from J, with 8 bases in between. CDR1 is SGDLS, CDR2 YYNGEE, per germline. DNA for the CDR3: TGTGCCAGCAGCGTAGCCCCCAGAAACTATGGCTACACCTTC. It encodes CASSVAPRNYGYTF.

The rearrangement links TRBV11-3 to TRBJ2-2; the match to TRBD2 covers 12 bases. J gave up 4 bases and V 6 bases, and 3 bases lay outside the gene matches. Germline V CDR1 and CDR2: SGHNT, YENEEA. There are 15 residues in the CDR3. The CDR3, as DNA: TGTGCCAGCAGGACTAGCGGGGGAGGCACCGGGGAGCTGTTTTTT. Its translation is CASRTSGGGTGELFF.